This T cell receptor (beta chain) was retrieved from a study of T-cell memory formation after mild COVID-19. This clonotype was picked up many times. This CDR3 has 12 amino acids. Germline V CDR1 and CDR2: SGHRS, YFSETQ. Trimming cost V 0 bases and J 10 bases, with 9 bases left between them. MiXCR, applied by TCRdb to the 5' RACE reads, yields one record per CDR3 protein. The profile shows about 250,000 distinct CDR3 sequences, roughly 15% of them singletons. The specimen sequenced was PBMCs or a T cell subset sorted from them (not recorded which). The TCR was taken from an adult woman who had mild COVID-19 (a few samples of this study predate the infection). Cell type and time point are not known. V and J are TRBV5-1 and TRBJ2-3; D unclear. CDR3 sequence: CASSLDQAAQYF. The CDR3 nucleotides are TGCGCCAGCAGCTTGGATCAGGCCGCGCAGTATTTT.